There are a few counts of the clone carrying this T cell receptor (beta chain). CDR3 length: 14 amino acids. Germline CDR1 and CDR2: MRHNA and SNTAGT. V lost 5 bases to trimming and J lost 8 bases; unmatched junction nucleotides: 4. Only in-frame clones appear in the TCRdb table, and some are missing; sequencing was by immunoSEQ multiplex PCR. The sample has 100,000 or so clones; 90% are singletons. The entry originates in a study of T cell changes during pregnancy in multiple sclerosis. This TCR was sampled from a female donor in good health, enrolled as a control in a pregnancy study. This sequence joins TRBV6-4 and TRBJ2-1; 12 bases map to TRBD2. The source was peripheral blood, collected in the second trimester of pregnancy. Here the CDR3 reads CASSRLAGADEQFF. CDR3 coding DNA: TGTGCCAGCAGTCGACTAGCGGGAGCCGATGAGCAGTTCTTC.